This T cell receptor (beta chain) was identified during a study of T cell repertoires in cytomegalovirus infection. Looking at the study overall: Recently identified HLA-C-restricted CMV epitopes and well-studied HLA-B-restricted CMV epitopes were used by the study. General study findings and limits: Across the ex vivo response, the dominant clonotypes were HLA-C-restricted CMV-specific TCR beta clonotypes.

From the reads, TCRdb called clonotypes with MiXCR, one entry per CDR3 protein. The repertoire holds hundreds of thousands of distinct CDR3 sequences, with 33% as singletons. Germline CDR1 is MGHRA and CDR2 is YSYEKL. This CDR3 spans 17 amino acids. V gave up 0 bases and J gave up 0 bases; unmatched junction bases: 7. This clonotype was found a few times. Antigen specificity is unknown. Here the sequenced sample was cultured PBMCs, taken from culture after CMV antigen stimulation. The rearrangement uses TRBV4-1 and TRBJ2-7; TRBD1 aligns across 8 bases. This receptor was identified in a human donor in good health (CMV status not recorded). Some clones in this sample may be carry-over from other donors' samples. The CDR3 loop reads CASSQEAGTGYSYEQYF. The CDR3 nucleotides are TGCGCCAGCAGCCAAGAGGCTGGGACAGGATACTCCTACGAGCAGTACTTC.